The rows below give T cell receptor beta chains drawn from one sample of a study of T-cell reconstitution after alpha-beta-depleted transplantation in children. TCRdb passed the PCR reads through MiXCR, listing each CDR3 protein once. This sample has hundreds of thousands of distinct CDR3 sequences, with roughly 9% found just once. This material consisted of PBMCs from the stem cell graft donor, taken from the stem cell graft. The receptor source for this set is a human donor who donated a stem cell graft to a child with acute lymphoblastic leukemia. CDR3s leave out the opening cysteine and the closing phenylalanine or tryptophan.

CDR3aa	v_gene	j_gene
ASSSPHRDTNTEAF	TRBV5-1	TRBJ1-1
SARAVGGGSLGEQY	TRBV20-1	TRBJ2-7
SARVQGREKLF	TRBV20-1	TRBJ1-4
ASSFMQLRTDTQY	TRBV13	TRBJ2-3
ASAGRDNEQF	TRBV7-9	TRBJ2-1
AWSTYRAVTGNTIY	TRBV30	TRBJ1-3
SVEFPGTDTQY	TRBV29-1	TRBJ2-3
SVDVDTQY	TRBV29-1	TRBJ2-3
SVTPMMPGKVARDTEAF	TRBV29-1	TRBJ1-1
ASSMGQAINEQF	TRBV27	TRBJ2-1
ASSEGLAGGPTDTQY	TRBV4-3	TRBJ2-3
ASSTEGRGYTDTQY	TRBV6-2/TRBV6-3	TRBJ2-3
AITPAEGGYT	TRBV10-3	TRBJ1-2
ASSRGKDEKLF	TRBV18	TRBJ1-4
ASSPRRDLNTEAF	TRBV6-1	TRBJ1-1
SARTWAGPTSTDTQY	TRBV29-1	TRBJ2-3
ASSLVWGTGQYGGYT	TRBV5-5	TRBJ1-2
ASSKRASGASYEQY	TRBV13	TRBJ2-7